This T cell receptor (beta chain) appears in the sequencing data of a study of blood T cell repertoires in COVID-19 (dated by TCRdb to the early 2020s). Regarding the study in general: The collaborator samples originated in the United States, Italy and Spain and spanned the acute and convalescent phases of COVID-19. A freely available public database, intended as a resource for researchers studying the immune response to SARS-CoV-2, is where the repertoires were released. Deeply sampled blood TCRbeta repertoires from subjects exposed to, actively infected with, or recovered from COVID-19 were included in the dataset. The material from the prospective study consisted of cDNA or gDNA derived from T cells, B-cell-depleted T cells, or PBMCs. Samples came from the ongoing ImmuneRACE study (first 160 participants) plus 1,254 subjects from 6 global collaborators. Where HLA class I and class II types were available, the types were taken from metadata supplied by the sample provider, not from assay-based typing. A de-identified subject ID, COVID-19 status, age in years and sex were almost always included in the sample metadata.

Broad study findings and their caveats: The quantity of clinical and demographic metadata differed by source and by participant and was supplied without curation.

CDR3 length: 13 amino acids, cysteine to phenylalanine. Just CDR3 DNA is preserved here, 39 bases in frame from base 1. CDR1 and CDR2, per the germline V gene, are SQVTM and ANQGSEA. V is cut by 0 bases and J by 3 bases, and the space between the germline ends is 9 bases. In the case of this clone: There is no known antigen for this receptor. No per-base quality is available; no much larger clone lies one base away.

One collaborating source in Seattle enrolled patients while the patients were actively infected and followed the patients over time throughout the course of disease. Whole blood was collected in K2EDTA tubes by collaborating institutions according to the institutions' own protocols. For TCRbeta analysis, collaborators shipped samples in one of three forms: frozen whole blood, isolated PBMCs, or DNA extracted from either of those sample types. The immunoSEQ Assay, a bias-controlled multiplex PCR, was used to amplify TCRbeta CDR3 regions from genomic DNA. The authors' pipeline ran thus. The number of nucleated cells in each sample was estimated from the amplification of reference gene primers within the assay. Sequence reads were collapsed and filtered to measure the absolute abundance of every unique TCRbeta CDR3 rearrangement. Productive Simpson clonality was computed per sample as the square root of Simpson's diversity index over productive rearrangements. Drawn from immuneACCESS, this table holds only the in-frame rearrangements with V and J called that TCRdb kept. Clones are partly lost; checked studies trace under half to an unresolved V gene and leave the rest unexplained. From that table come the V and J calls and clone size; the DNA was used to work out D and trimming. This sample lists 150,000 or so clones; roughly 77% were detected once. Approximately 5% of the sample is taken by the ten largest.

Sequenced: peripheral blood. The receptor was derived from a woman in her 70s with COVID-19, enrolled during active disease. The sequence links TRBV29-1 to TRBJ2-7, with no reliable assignment of the D segment. The nucleotide sequence reads as follows: TGCAGCGTTGAAGAGGGCGCAGGCTACGAGCAGTACTTC. This encodes CSVEEGAGYEQYF.